In this sample, the clone carrying this T cell receptor beta chain turned up many times. Its antigen is as yet unknown. TCRdb used MiXCR to reprocess the RT-PCR reads, holding one entry per CDR3 protein. Of approximately 500,000 distinct CDR3 sequences listed, about an eighth were seen once; the top ten hold less than 15%. This entry is derived from a study of response to subunit inactivated influenza vaccine. The study, taken as a whole, reports: Researchers suggested that each seasonal influenza vaccination recruits few new T cells.

Germline loops: CDR1 SGHVS, CDR2 FNYEAQ. The junction had 10 bases not matched to a gene; V was cut back by 5 bases and J by 5 bases. This CDR3 comprises 16 residues. The source material was PBMCs from blood, sampled 40 to 50 days after vaccination. This sequence joins TRBV7-6 and TRBJ1-4, with 8 bases fitting TRBD1. This sequence was found in a man aged 50-60 years who received an inactivated influenza vaccine. CDR3 loop: CASSPLATGENEKLFF. The CDR3 DNA reads as TGTGCCAGCAGCCCACTCGCGACAGGGGAGAATGAAAAACTGTTTTTT. The whole variable domain, filled in from reference TRBV7-6 and TRBJ1-4, reads GAGVSQSPRYKVTKRGQDVALRCDPISGHVSLYWYRQALGQGPEFLTYFNYEAQQDKSGLPNDRFSAERPEGSISTLTIQRTEQRDSAMYRCASSPLATGENEKLFFGSGTQLSVL.